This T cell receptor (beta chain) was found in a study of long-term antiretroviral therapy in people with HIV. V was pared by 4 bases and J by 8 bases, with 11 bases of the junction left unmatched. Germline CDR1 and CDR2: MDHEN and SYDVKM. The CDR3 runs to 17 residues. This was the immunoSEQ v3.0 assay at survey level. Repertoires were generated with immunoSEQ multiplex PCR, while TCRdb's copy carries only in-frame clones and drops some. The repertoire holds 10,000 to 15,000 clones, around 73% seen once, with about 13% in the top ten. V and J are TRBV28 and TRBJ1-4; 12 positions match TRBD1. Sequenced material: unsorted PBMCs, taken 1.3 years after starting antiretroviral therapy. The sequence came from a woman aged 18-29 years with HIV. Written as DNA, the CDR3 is TGTGCCAGCAGTTCCCCGGGACAGGGGGCCGTCCGGGAAAAACTGTTTTTT. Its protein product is CASSSPGQGAVREKLFF. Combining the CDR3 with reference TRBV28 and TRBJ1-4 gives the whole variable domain DVKVTQSSRYLVKRTGEKVFLECVQDMDHENMFWYRQDPGLGLRLIYFSYDVKMKEKGDIPEGYSVSREKKERFSLILESASTNQTSMYLCASSSPGQGAVREKLFFGSGTQLSVL.